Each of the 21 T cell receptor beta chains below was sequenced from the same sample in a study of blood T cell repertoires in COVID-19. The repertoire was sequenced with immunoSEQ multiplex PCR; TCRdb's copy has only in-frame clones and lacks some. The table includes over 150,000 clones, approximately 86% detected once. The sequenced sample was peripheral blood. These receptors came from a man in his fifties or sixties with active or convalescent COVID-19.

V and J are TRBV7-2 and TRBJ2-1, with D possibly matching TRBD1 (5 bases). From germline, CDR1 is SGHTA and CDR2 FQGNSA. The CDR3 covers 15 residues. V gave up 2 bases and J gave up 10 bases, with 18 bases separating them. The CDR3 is CASSLTRRDNREQFF. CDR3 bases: TGTGCCAGCAGCTTAACTCGTAGGGATAACAGGGAGCAGTTCTTC.

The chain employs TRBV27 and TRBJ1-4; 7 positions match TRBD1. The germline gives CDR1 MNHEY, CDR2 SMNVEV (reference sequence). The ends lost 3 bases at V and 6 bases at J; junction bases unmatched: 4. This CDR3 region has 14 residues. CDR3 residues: CASSLGQRHEKLFF. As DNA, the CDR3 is TGTGCCAGCAGTTTGGGACAGCGTCATGAAAAACTGTTTTTT.

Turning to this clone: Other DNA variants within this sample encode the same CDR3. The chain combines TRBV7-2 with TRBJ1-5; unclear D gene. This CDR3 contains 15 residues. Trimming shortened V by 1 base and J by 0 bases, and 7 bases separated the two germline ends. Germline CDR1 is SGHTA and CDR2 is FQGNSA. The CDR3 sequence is CASSLDPGSNQPQHF. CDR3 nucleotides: TGTGCCAGCAGCTTAGATCCGGGTAGCAATCAGCCCCAGCATTTT.

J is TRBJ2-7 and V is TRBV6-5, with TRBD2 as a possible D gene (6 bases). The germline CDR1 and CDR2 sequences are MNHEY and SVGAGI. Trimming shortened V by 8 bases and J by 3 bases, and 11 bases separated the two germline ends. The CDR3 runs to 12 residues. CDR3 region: CASSPGGYEQYF. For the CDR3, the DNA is TGTGCCAGCTCCCCCGGGGGCTACGAGCAGTACTTC.

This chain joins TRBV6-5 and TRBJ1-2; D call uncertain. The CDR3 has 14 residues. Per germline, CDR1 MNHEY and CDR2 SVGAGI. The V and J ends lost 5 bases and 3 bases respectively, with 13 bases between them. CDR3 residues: CASSLGVLDYGYTF. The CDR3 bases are TGTGCCAGCAGTCTCGGGGTTTTGGACTATGGCTACACCTTC.

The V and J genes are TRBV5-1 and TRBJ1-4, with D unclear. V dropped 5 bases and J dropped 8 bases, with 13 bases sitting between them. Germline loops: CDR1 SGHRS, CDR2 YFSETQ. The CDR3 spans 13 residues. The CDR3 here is CASSPYPEEKLFF. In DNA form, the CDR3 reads TGCGCCAGCAGTCCCTATCCGGAGGAAAAACTGTTTTTT.

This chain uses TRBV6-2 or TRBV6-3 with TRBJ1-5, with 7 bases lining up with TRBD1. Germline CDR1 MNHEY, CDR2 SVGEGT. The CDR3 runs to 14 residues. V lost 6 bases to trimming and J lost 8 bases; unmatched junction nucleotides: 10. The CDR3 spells CASSPGAGGKPQHF. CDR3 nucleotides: TGTGCCAGCAGCCCGGGGGCAGGGGGGAAGCCCCAGCATTTT.

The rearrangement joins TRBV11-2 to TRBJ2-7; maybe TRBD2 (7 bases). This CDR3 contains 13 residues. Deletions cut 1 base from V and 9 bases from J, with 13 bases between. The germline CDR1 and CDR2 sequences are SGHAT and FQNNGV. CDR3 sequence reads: CASSLARGGGQYF. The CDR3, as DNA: TGTGCCAGCAGCTTAGCCCGAGGGGGGGGGCAGTACTTC.

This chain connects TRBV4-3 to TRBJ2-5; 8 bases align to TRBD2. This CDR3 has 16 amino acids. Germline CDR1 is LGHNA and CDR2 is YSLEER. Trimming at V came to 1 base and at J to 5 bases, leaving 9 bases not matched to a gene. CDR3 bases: TGCGCCAGCAGCCAAGGGCTCGGGGGGGTTTGGGAGACCCAGTACTTC. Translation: CASSQGLGGVWETQYF.

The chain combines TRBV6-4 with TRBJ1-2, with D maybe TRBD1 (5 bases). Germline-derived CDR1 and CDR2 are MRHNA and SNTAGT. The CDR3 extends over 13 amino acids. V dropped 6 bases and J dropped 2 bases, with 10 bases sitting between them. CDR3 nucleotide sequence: TGTGCCAGCAGGGACAACCTAAACTATGGCTACACCTTC. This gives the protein CASRDNLNYGYTF.

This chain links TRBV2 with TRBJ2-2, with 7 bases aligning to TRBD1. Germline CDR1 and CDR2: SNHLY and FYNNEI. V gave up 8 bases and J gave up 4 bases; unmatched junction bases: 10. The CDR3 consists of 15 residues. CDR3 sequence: CASDRALQGTGELFF. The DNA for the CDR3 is TGTGCCAGCGACAGGGCGTTACAGGGCACCGGGGAGCTGTTTTTT.

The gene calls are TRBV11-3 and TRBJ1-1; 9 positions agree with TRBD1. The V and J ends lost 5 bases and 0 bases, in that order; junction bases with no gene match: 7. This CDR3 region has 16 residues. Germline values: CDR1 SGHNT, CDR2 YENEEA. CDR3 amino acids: CASSPNRGPLNTEAFF. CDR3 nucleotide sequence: TGTGCCAGCAGCCCAAACAGGGGGCCATTGAACACTGAAGCTTTCTTT. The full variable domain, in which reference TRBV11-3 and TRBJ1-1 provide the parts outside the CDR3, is EAGVVQSPRYKIIEKKQPVAFWCNPISGHNTLYWYLQNLGQGPELLIRYENEEAVDDSQLPKDRFSAERLKGVDSTLKIQPAELGDSAVYLCASSPNRGPLNTEAFFGQGTRLTVV.

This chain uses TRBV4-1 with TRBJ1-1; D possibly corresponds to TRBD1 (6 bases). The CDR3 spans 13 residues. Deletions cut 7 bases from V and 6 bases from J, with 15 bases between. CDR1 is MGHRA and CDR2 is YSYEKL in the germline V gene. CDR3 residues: CASIGPGVSEAFF. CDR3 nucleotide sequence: TGCGCCAGCATCGGGCCAGGGGTCTCTGAAGCTTTCTTT.

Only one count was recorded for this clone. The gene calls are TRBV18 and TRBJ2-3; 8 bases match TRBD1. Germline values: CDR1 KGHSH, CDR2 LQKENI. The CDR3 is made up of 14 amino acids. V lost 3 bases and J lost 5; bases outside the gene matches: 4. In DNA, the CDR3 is TGTGCCAGCTCACCCCCGGGGACAGGAGATACGCAGTATTTT. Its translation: CASSPPGTGDTQYF.

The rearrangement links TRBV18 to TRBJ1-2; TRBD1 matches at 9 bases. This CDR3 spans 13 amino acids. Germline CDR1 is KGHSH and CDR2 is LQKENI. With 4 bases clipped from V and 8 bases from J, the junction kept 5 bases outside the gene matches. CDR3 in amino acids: CASSLDRGGGYTF. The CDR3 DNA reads TGTGCCAGCTCACTGGACAGGGGAGGCGGCTACACCTTC.

The CDR3 spells CASSQKGRGEQFF. In nucleotides, the CDR3 is TGTGCCAGCAGCCAGAAAGGGCGGGGTGAGCAGTTCTTC. The V gene is TRBV4-2, the J gene TRBJ2-1, with D possibly TRBD2 on 6 matching bases. This CDR3 is built from 13 residues. Germline loops: CDR1 LGHNA, CDR2 YNFKEQ. Trimming took off 3 bases at V and 9 bases at J, with 12 bases between the two ends.

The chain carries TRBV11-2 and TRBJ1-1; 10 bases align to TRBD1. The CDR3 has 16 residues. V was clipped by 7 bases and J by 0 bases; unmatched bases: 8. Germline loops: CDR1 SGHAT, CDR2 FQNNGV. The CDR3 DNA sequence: TGTGCCAGCACGGCGCGACAGGGGGCCGTGAACACTGAAGCTTTCTTT. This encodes CASTARQGAVNTEAFF.

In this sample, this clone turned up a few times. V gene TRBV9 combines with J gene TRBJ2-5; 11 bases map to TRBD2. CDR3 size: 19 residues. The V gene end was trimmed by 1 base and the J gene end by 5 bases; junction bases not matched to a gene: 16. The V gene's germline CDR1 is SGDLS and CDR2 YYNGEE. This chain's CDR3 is CASSVMASGGPTLGETQYF. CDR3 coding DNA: TGTGCCAGCAGCGTAATGGCTAGCGGGGGGCCTACTCTCGGCGAGACCCAGTACTTC.

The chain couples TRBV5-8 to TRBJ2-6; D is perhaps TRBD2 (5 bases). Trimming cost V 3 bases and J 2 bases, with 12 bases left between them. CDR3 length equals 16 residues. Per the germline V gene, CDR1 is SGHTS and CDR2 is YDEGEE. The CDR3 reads CASSSLLVPGANVLTF. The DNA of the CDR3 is TGTGCCAGCAGCTCCCTACTAGTTCCTGGGGCCAACGTCCTGACTTTC.

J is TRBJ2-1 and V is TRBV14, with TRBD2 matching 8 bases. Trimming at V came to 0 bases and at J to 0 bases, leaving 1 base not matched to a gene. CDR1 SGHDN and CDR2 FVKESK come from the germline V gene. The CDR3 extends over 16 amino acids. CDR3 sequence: CASSQDSGNSYNEQFF. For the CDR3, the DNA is TGTGCCAGCAGCCAAGATAGCGGGAACTCCTACAATGAGCAGTTCTTC.

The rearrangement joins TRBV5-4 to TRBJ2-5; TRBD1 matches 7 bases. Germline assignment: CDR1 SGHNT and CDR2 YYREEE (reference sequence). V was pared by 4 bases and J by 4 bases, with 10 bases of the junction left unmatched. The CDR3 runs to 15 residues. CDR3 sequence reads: CASSQKDRIAETQYF. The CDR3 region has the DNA TGTGCCAGCAGCCAGAAGGACAGGATAGCAGAGACCCAGTACTTC.